These 21 T cell receptor beta chains came from one sample sequenced in a study of shared clonotypes between healthy human individuals. CD45RO-negative, CCR7-selected cells formed the naive CD8 fraction, which excluded terminally differentiated effector memory CD45RA+ cells. TCRdb keeps only in-frame clones here, not all; method: immunoSEQ multiplex PCR. The sample lists around 2.1 million clones, 85% to 95% occurring once. The sequenced sample was naive CD8+ T cells from PBMCs. Receptors originate from a man aged 18 to 29 in good health. Some clones in this sample may be carry-over from other donors' samples.

This rearrangement joins TRBV7-9 to TRBJ1-2; D is perhaps TRBD1 (5 bases). This CDR3 contains 15 residues. V shed 1 base and J shed 2 bases, with 11 bases lying between them. CDR1 SEHNR and CDR2 FQNEAQ come from the germline V gene (reference sequence). The CDR3 sequence is CASSLGGFPNYGYTF. In DNA form, the CDR3 reads TGTGCCAGCAGCTTAGGGGGGTTCCCAAACTATGGCTACACCTTC.

The CDR3: CASSSPGGHYYGYTF. For the CDR3, the DNA is TGTGCCAGCAGTTCCCCGGGTGGCCACTACTATGGCTACACCTTC. This chain links TRBV6-5 with TRBJ1-2; D unresolved. Trimming took off 4 bases at V and 3 bases at J, with 15 bases between the two ends. The CDR3 loop spans 15 amino acids. Germline V gene lookup returns CDR1 MNHEY and CDR2 SVGAGI.

The V and J genes are TRBV5-3 and TRBJ1-5; D gene ambiguous. TRBV5-3 carries the ORF label, with uncertain function. Trimming shortened V by 0 bases and J by 7 bases, and 8 bases separated the two germline ends. The CDR3 is 13 amino acids. The CDR3 nucleotides read TGTGCCAGAAGCTTGGTGGGTTACCAGCCCCAGCATTTT. Translated: CARSLVGYQPQHF.

The chain recombines TRBV7-9 with TRBJ2-1, with no clear D. The CDR3 has 15 amino acids. Germline loops: CDR1 SEHNR, CDR2 FQNEAQ (reference sequence). Trimming pared 4 bases from V and 6 bases from J, leaving 16 bases between. The DNA of the CDR3 is TGTGCCAGCAGCTCCGCCTCTAGGACGCTCAATGAGCAGTTCTTC. Its protein product is CASSSASRTLNEQFF.

The chain couples TRBV14 to TRBJ2-7, with 13 bases aligning to TRBD2. The germline V gene has CDR1 SGHDN and CDR2 FVKESK. CDR3 length: 14 amino acids. V lost 4 bases to trimming and J lost 7 bases; unmatched junction nucleotides: 4. The CDR3 region has the DNA TGTGCCAGCAGCCCACGACTAGCGGGAGGTGAGCAGTACTTC. It translates to CASSPRLAGGEQYF. Together with reference TRBV14 and TRBJ2-7, the CDR3 gives the full variable domain: EAGVTQFPSHSVIEKGQTVTLRCDPISGHDNLYWYRRVMGKEIKFLLHFVKESKQDESGMPNNRFLAERTGGTYSTLKVQPAELEDSGVYFCASSPRLAGGEQYFGPGTRLTVT.

The chain joins TRBV5-6 to TRBJ1-1, with a weak D call TRBD1 (6 bases). V shed 4 bases and J shed 8 bases, with 9 bases lying between them. Germline CDR1 and CDR2: SGHDT and YYEEEE. The CDR3 loop spans 11 amino acids. This CDR3 reads CASSPGTEAFF. CDR3 nucleotide sequence: TGTGCCAGCAGCCCGGGGACAGAAGCTTTCTTT.

The chain links TRBV2 to TRBJ2-1, with TRBD2 identical over 10 bases. V lost 5 bases and J lost 1; bases outside the gene matches: 5. The CDR3 is made up of 16 amino acids. Per the germline V gene, CDR1 is SNHLY and CDR2 is FYNNEI. The CDR3 coding sequence is TGTGCCAGCAGTTCCCTAGCGGGAGAGTCCTACAATGAGCAGTTCTTC. Residues: CASSSLAGESYNEQFF.

The rearrangement joins TRBV19 to TRBJ2-1, with 14 bases identical to TRBD2. The CDR3 spans 18 residues. V dropped 5 bases and J dropped 7; count of bases not matched to a gene: 13. The germline CDR1 and CDR2 sequences are LNHDA and SQIVND (reference sequence). Here the CDR3 reads CASSLYPGLAGEGNEQFF. In nucleotides, the CDR3 is TGTGCCAGTAGTTTATACCCGGGACTAGCGGGAGAAGGAAATGAGCAGTTCTTC.

This clone was found once. V gene TRBV28 combines with J gene TRBJ1-4; D gene uncertain. From germline, CDR1 is MDHEN and CDR2 SYDVKM. This CDR3 spans 14 amino acids. Deletions cut 2 bases from V and 5 bases from J, with 9 bases between. This chain's CDR3 is CASSLTGLNEKLFF. The CDR3, as DNA: TGTGCCAGCAGTTTAACGGGTTTAAATGAAAAACTGTTTTTT.

The rearrangement uses TRBV6-1 and TRBJ2-7; tentatively, D is TRBD2 (6 bases). The germline CDR1 and CDR2 sequences are MNHNS and SASEGT. The CDR3 is made up of 16 amino acids. Trimming cost V 4 bases and J 2 bases, with 18 bases left between them. The CDR3 bases are TGTGCCAGCAGTGCCCCCGGGACTTTCCTGCCCTACGAGCAGTACTTC. Translation gives CASSAPGTFLPYEQYF.

This chain joins TRBV11-2 and TRBJ2-7; 11 bases align to TRBD1. The V gene's germline CDR1 is SGHAT and CDR2 FQNNGV. V was clipped by 4 bases and J by 0 bases; unmatched bases: 2. The CDR3 is 15 amino acids. The CDR3 region has the DNA TGTGCCAGCAGCTACGGGACAGGGGGCTCCTACGAGCAGTACTTC. Protein sequence: CASSYGTGGSYEQYF.

The chain recombines TRBV19 with TRBJ1-4; a weak D match, TRBD1 (6 bases). The CDR3 is 14 amino acids. The germline V gene encodes CDR1 LNHDA and CDR2 SQIVND (reference sequence). V gave up 3 bases and J gave up 8 bases, with 13 bases separating them. This CDR3 reads CASSMADRIEKLFF. The CDR3 nucleotides are TGTGCCAGTAGTATGGCCGACAGGATAGAAAAACTGTTTTTT.

The chain employs TRBV28 and TRBJ2-7; 8 nucleotides agree with TRBD2. The CDR3 has 15 amino acids. J was trimmed by 1 base and V by 7 bases; bases with no gene match: 9. The germline V gene has CDR1 MDHEN and CDR2 SYDVKM. The CDR3 protein is CASTPQPGGSYEQYF. The CDR3 nucleotides read TGTGCCAGCACCCCTCAACCGGGAGGGTCCTACGAGCAGTACTTC.

The chain recombines TRBV28 with TRBJ2-7; a possible D gene is TRBD1 (6 bases). CDR3 length equals 14 residues. The V and J ends lost 6 bases and 5 bases respectively, with 17 bases between them. Per germline, CDR1 MDHEN and CDR2 SYDVKM. The CDR3 bases are TGTGCCAGCAGGGAACAGGGCTGGGATGACGAGCAGTACTTC. Amino acids: CASREQGWDDEQYF.

This chain connects TRBV19 to TRBJ2-1, with 10 bases aligning to TRBD1. V shed 6 bases, J shed 8 bases, and the junction held 7 bases outside the gene matches. The CDR3 extends over 14 amino acids. Germline CDR1 is LNHDA and CDR2 is SQIVND (reference sequence). The CDR3 reads CASSRDRGWYEQFF. CDR3 coding DNA: TGTGCCAGTAGCCGGGACAGGGGTTGGTATGAGCAGTTCTTC.

This clone showed up just once. The rearrangement links TRBV2 to TRBJ2-7; 8 bases map to TRBD2. The germline CDR1 and CDR2 sequences are SNHLY and FYNNEI. CDR3 length: 14 amino acids. After removal of 2 bases from V and 4 bases from J, the junction contained 4 bases not matched to a gene. CDR3 nucleotides: TGTGCCAGCAGTGAAATGGGACTAGTTTACGAGCAGTACTTC. Protein: CASSEMGLVYEQYF.

Notes on this clone: Within the sample, other DNA sequences also encode this same CDR3. This chain links TRBV7-8 with TRBJ2-1; 8 bases fit TRBD2. Germline CDR1 reads SGHVS; CDR2 reads FQNEAQ. The CDR3 consists of 15 residues. V lost 1 base and J lost 4; bases outside the gene matches: 3. The CDR3 region is CASSLVAGGYNEQFF. For the CDR3, the DNA is TGTGCCAGCAGCTTAGTGGCGGGGGGATACAATGAGCAGTTCTTC.

The chain is built from TRBV9 and TRBJ2-5; 8 positions agree with TRBD2. J lost 5 bases, V lost 3 bases, and 12 bases had no gene match. Germline V CDR1 and CDR2: SGDLS, YYNGEE. The CDR3 length is 16 residues. The CDR3 DNA is TGTGCCAGCAGCGCAGGACTAGCAACTGTAGGGGAGACCCAGTACTTC. Translation gives CASSAGLATVGETQYF.

This clone was seen a few times. The chain combines TRBV9 with TRBJ1-1; unclear D gene. Trimming cost V 4 bases and J 0 bases, with 13 bases left between them. CDR1 and CDR2 from the germline V gene are SGDLS and YYNGEE. This CDR3 comprises 15 residues. CDR3: CASSPHQGMNTEAFF. Here the CDR3 DNA reads TGTGCCAGCAGCCCACACCAAGGAATGAACACTGAAGCTTTCTTT. The full variable domain, its missing parts supplied by reference TRBV9 and TRBJ1-1, is DSGVTQTPKHLITATGQRVTLRCSPRSGDLSVYWYQQSLDQGLQFLIQYYNGEERAKGNILERFSAQQFPDLHSELNLSSLELGDSALYFCASSPHQGMNTEAFFGQGTRLTVV.

The J gene is TRBJ2-7, the V gene TRBV20-1; no clear D. The V gene lost 5 bases and the J gene lost 3 bases, with 8 bases spanning the gap. The germline gives CDR1 DFQATT, CDR2 SNEGSKA (reference sequence). This CDR3 comprises 11 residues. The CDR3 protein is CSALQYYEQYF. For the CDR3, the DNA is TGCAGTGCTTTACAGTACTACGAGCAGTACTTC.

This clone was seen just once. This rearrangement joins TRBV11-2 to TRBJ1-5; D ambiguous. V shed 0 bases and J shed 4 bases, with 13 bases lying between them. Germline CDR1 SGHAT, CDR2 FQNNGV. This CDR3 comprises 16 residues. DNA for the CDR3: TGTGCCAGCAGCTTAGATGGAGGCGTGGGGAATCAGCCCCAGCATTTT. Amino acid sequence: CASSLDGGVGNQPQHF.